These 2 T cell receptor beta chains share one sample of origin, sequenced in a study of T cell repertoires in cytomegalovirus infection. Each CDR3 protein gets one entry after TCRdb re-called the reads with MiXCR. The sample contains some 400,000 distinct CDR3 sequences, over 15% of which appear only once. Material for sequencing was PBMCs. All receptors derive from a human donor in good health (CMV status not recorded). Some clones in this sample may be carry-over from other donors' samples.

The CDR3 is CAISESRTSGSNEQFF. CDR3 coding DNA: TGTGCCATCAGTGAGTCAAGGACTAGCGGGAGCAATGAGCAGTTCTTC. V and J are TRBV10-3 and TRBJ2-1; 13 nucleotides align to TRBD2. The J segment lost 6 bases and the V segment lost 0 bases, leaving 2 bases of the junction unmatched. This CDR3 spans 16 amino acids. The V gene's germline CDR1 is ENHRY and CDR2 SYGVKD.

In its sample, this clonotype was seen many times. The rearrangement uses TRBV28 and TRBJ2-3; 11 bases are a match to TRBD2. The germline V gene has CDR1 MDHEN and CDR2 SYDVKM. The ends lost 8 bases at V and 0 bases at J; junction bases unmatched: 1. The CDR3 is 14 amino acids. CDR3 loop: CASLAGGSTDTQYF. The CDR3 nucleotides are TGTGCCAGCCTAGCGGGGGGCAGCACAGATACGCAGTATTTT.